This T cell receptor beta chain was documented in a study of vaccination effects on CD4 cells after COVID-19. Study-level findings and limits: Clonal contraction was marked in infection- and vaccine-induced clones late after vaccination.

This clone was detected a few times. Antigen specificity is unknown. The culture ran for approximately nine days before CD4+ T cells were isolated. This CDR3 is 13 amino acids long. Trimming pared 5 bases from V and 2 bases from J, leaving 9 bases between. Measured with immunoSEQ multiplex PCR; TCRdb has only the in-frame clones, and not every one. This table has fewer than 35,000 clones, 70% appearing once. The sequencing used CD4+ T cells from PBMCs cultured without peptide, collected before COVID-19 vaccination. The chain joins TRBV12-3 or TRBV12-4 to TRBJ1-1, with D perhaps TRBD1 (5 bases). This TCR derives from a human donor who received a COVID-19 vaccine. CDR3 coding DNA: TGTGCCAGCAGTGCAGGGTACAACACTGAAGCTTTCTTT. It specifies CASSAGYNTEAFF.